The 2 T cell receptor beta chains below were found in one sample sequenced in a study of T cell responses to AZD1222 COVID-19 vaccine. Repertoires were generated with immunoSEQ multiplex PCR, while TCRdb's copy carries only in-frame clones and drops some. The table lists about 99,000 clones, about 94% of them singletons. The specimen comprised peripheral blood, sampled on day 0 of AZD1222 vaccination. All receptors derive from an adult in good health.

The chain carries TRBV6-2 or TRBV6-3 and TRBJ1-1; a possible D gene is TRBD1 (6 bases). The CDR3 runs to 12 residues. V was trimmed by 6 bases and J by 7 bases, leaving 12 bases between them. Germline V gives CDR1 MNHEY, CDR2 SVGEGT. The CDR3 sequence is CASSLQGGEAFF. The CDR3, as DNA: TGTGCCAGCAGCCTACAGGGCGGTGAAGCTTTCTTT.

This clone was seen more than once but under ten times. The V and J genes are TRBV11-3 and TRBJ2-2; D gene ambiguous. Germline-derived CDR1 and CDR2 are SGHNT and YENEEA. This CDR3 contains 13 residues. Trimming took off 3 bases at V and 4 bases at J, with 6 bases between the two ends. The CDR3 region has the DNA TGTGCCAGCAGCTTCAAGCGCACCGGGGAGCTGTTTTTT. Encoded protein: CASSFKRTGELFF.